These 3 T cell receptor beta chains were all obtained from the same sample, sequenced in a study of shared clonotypes between healthy human individuals. Assay used: immunoSEQ multiplex PCR; TCRdb lists only in-frame clones, some missing. The data show roughly 2,000,000 clones, about 95% seen once. In the naive CD8 group, cells lacked CD45RO and were positively selected for CCR7, so terminally differentiated effector memory CD45RA+ cells were left out. The sequencing input was naive CD8+ T cells sorted from blood. These TCRs come from a man between 18 and 35 years old in good health.

This chain uses TRBV27 with TRBJ2-5; TRBD1 matches 8 bases. This CDR3 has 16 amino acids. J gave up 2 bases and V 8 bases, and 13 bases lay outside the gene matches. Germline V lookup: CDR1 MNHEY, CDR2 SMNVEV (reference sequence). The CDR3 sequence is CASGPTGGLLQETQYF. The CDR3 DNA reads TGTGCCAGCGGACCAACAGGGGGACTTCTTCAAGAGACCCAGTACTTC.

The chain employs TRBV19 and TRBJ2-3; 8 nucleotides match TRBD1. The CDR3 has 19 amino acids. Germline lookup yields CDR1 LNHDA and CDR2 SQIVND (reference sequence). The V and J ends lost 3 bases and 0 bases, in that order; junction bases with no gene match: 14. As DNA, the CDR3 is TGTGCCAGTAGTATGCTATACCCGGGACAGGATATTAGCACAGATACGCAGTATTTT. It encodes CASSMLYPGQDISTDTQYF.

V and J are TRBV25-1 and TRBJ2-3; D unresolved. The CDR3 runs to 12 residues. The V end lost 7 bases, the J end lost 8 bases, and 13 bases lay between the germline ends. Germline V gene sequence: CDR1 MGHDK, CDR2 SYGVNS. The chain's CDR3 is CASTQGDLTQYF. CDR3 bases: TGTGCCAGCACCCAAGGAGATCTTACGCAGTATTTT.